The rows below give T cell receptor beta chains drawn from one sample of a study of T cells in Graves' hyperthyroidism and ophthalmopathy. TCRdb independently ran MiXCR on the multiplex PCR reads; one entry per CDR3 protein. The top ten clones hold about 30% of a sample with 280,000 or so distinct CDR3 sequences, around 15% of them seen once. Sequencing was done on a sample of blood. These receptors originate from a woman in her fifties or sixties with Graves' hyperthyroidism that later progressed to Graves' ophthalmopathy. Both conserved end residues are part of each CDR3. The D gene is left open where the match is weak. The listing skips clone size in some rows; elsewhere it reads once, few, many or a size class.

abundance	v_gene	d_gene	j_gene	CDR3aa	CDR3nt
-	TRBV9	-	TRBJ2-1	CASSVGARGGAYNEQFF	TGTGCCAGCAGCGTAGGGGCCCGCGGGGGCGCCTACAATGAGCAGTTCTTC
many	TRBV15	-	TRBJ1-2	CATSRGAGAYGYTF	TGTGCCACCAGCAGAGGGGCAGGGGCATATGGCTACACCTTC
many	TRBV6-1	TRBD1	TRBJ1-4	CASSPAGTGPGEKLFF	TGTGCCAGCAGTCCTGCCGGGACAGGGCCCGGTGAAAAACTGTTTTTT
few	TRBV9	TRBD2	TRBJ2-1	CASSGLAGVPYNEQFF	TGTGCCAGCAGCGGATTAGCGGGAGTCCCCTACAATGAGCAGTTCTTC
many	TRBV5-1	TRBD2	TRBJ2-7	CASSFGGRLTSGRVPYEQYF	TGCGCCAGCAGCTTTGGTGGGCGATTGACTAGCGGGCGAGTACCCTACGAGCAGTACTTC
many	TRBV10-3	TRBD2	TRBJ2-1	CAISLTSGRVYNEQFF	TGTGCCATCAGCCTAACTAGCGGGAGAGTTTACAATGAGCAGTTCTTC
many	TRBV2	-	TRBJ1-2	CASSFDRKYGYTF	TGTGCCAGCAGTTTTGACAGGAAGTATGGCTACACCTTC
many	TRBV7-2	-	TRBJ2-3	CASSLYLEADTQYF	TGTGCCAGCAGCTTATATCTAGAGGCAGATACGCAGTATTTT
-	TRBV19	-	TRBJ1-5	CASSIGKGRWQPQHF	TGTGCCAGTAGTATTGGTAAGGGGCGGTGGCAGCCCCAGCATTTT
many	TRBV28	TRBD2	TRBJ2-2	CASTLGGTNTGELFF	TGTGCCAGCACCTTGGGGGGGACGAACACCGGGGAGCTGTTTTTT